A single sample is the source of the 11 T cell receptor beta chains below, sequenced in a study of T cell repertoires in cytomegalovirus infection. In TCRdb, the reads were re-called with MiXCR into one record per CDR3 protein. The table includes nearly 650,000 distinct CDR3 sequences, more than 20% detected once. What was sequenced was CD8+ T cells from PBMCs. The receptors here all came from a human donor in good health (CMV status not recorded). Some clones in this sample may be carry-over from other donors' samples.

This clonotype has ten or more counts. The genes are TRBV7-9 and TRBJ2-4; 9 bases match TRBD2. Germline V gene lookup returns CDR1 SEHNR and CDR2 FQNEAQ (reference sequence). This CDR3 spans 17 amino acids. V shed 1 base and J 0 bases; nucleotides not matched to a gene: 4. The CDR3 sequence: CASSLVTSGLAKNIQYF. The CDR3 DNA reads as TGTGCCAGCAGCTTAGTAACTAGCGGGCTAGCCAAAAACATTCAGTACTTC.

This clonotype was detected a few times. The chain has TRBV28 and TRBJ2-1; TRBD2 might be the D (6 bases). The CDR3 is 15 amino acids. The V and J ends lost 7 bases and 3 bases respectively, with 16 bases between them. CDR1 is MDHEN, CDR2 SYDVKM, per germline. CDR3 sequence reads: CASTRLEDSYNEQFF. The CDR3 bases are TGTGCCAGCACCAGACTAGAGGATAGCTACAATGAGCAGTTCTTC.

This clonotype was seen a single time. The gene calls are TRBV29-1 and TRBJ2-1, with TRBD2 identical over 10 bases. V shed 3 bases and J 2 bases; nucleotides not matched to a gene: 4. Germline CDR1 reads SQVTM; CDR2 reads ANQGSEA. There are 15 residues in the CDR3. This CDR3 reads CSVEDGTSAYNEQFF. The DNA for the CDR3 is TGCAGCGTTGAGGACGGGACTAGCGCCTACAATGAGCAGTTCTTC.

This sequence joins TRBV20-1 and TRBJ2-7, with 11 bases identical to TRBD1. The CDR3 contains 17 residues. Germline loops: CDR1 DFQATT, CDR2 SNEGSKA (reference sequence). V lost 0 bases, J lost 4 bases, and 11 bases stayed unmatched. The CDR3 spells CSARDLAGQGARYEQYF. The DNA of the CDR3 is TGCAGTGCTAGAGATCTGGCTGGACAGGGGGCGCGTTACGAGCAGTACTTC.

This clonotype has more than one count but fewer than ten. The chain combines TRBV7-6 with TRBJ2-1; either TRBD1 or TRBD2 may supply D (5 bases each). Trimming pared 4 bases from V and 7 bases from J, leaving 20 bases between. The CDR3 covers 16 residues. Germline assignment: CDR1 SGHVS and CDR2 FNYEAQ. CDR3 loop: CASSSLEGPLSNEQFF. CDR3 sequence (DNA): TGTGCCAGCAGCTCTCTCGAGGGGCCCCTTTCGAATGAGCAGTTCTTC.

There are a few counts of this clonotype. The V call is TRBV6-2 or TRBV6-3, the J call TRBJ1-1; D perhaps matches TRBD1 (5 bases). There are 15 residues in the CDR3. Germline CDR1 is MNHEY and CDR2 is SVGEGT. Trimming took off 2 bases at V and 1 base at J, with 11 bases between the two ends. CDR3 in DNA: TGTGCCAGCAGTTACGAGGGGTTCTCGAACACTGAAGCTTTCTTT. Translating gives CASSYEGFSNTEAFF.

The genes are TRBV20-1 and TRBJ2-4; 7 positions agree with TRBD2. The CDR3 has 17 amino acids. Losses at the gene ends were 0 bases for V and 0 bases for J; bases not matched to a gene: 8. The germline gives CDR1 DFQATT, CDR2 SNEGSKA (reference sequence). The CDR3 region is CSAREVGGGLAKNIQYF. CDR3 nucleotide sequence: TGCAGTGCTAGAGAAGTAGGCGGGGGTCTAGCCAAAAACATTCAGTACTTC.

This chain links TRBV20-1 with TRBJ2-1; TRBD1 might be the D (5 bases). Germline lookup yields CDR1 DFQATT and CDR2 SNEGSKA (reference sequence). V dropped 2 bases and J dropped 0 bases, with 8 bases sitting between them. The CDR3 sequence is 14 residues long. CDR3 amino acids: CSARTGHSYNEQFF. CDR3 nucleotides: TGCAGTGCTAGAACAGGACACTCCTACAATGAGCAGTTCTTC.

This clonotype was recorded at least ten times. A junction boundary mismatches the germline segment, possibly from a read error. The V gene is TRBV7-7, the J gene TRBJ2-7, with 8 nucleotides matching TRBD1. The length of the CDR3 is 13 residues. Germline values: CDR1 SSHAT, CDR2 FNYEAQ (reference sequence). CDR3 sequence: CASSLDGQGEQYF. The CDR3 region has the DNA TGTGCTAGCAGCCTAGACGGACAGGGCGAGCAGTACTTC.

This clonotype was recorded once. CDR3: CATSTGNGYTF. CDR3 bases: TGTGCCACCTCGACAGGGAATGGCTACACCTTC. This chain links TRBV24-1 with TRBJ1-2; 7 positions match TRBD1. CDR3 length: 11 amino acids. The V gene's germline CDR1 is KGHDR and CDR2 SFDVKD. Trimming cost V 9 bases and J 6 bases; bases outside gene matches: 3.

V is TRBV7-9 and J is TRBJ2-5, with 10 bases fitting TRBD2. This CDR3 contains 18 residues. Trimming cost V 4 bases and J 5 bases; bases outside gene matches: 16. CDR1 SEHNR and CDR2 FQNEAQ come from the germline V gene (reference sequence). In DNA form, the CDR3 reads TGTGCCAGCAGCTCAACCACACTAATAGCGGGGGGCAGGGAGACCCAGTACTTC. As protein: CASSSTTLIAGGRETQYF.